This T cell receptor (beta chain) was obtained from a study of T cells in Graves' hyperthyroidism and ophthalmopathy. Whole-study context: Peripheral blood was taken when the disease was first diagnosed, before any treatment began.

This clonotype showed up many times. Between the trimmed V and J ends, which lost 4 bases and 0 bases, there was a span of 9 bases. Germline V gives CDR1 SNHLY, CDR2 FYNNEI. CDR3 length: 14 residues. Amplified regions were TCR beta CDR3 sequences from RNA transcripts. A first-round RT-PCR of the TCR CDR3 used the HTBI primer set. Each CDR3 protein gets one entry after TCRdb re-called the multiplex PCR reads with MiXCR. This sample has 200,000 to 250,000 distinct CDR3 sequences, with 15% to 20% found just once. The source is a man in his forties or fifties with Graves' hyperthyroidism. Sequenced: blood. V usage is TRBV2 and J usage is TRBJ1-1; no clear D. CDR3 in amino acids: CASSVEQMNTEAFF. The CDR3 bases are TGTGCCAGCAGTGTGGAACAGATGAACACTGAAGCTTTCTTT.